This passage covers 19 T cell receptor beta chains from one sample sequenced in a study of CD8+ T cells in alopecia areata. Extraction of RNA preceded its reverse transcription into cDNA, which served as the sequencing template. Here immunoSEQ multiplex PCR was the method, and the copy in TCRdb shows in-frame clones only, minus some. The table shows roughly 150,000 clones, with 45% to 60% occurring only once. Sequenced sample: CD4+ T cells sorted from blood. Receptor source: a human donor with alopecia areata.

The CDR3 spells CAWSRSSGYTF. In nucleotides, the CDR3 is TGTGCCTGGAGCCGGTCTAGTGGCTACACCTTC. The rearrangement links TRBV30 to TRBJ1-2; D ambiguous. The CDR3 covers 11 residues. Germline V CDR1 and CDR2: GTSNPN, SVGIG (reference sequence). V was cut by 3 bases and J by 7 bases, with 9 bases left in between.

The sample holds a few counts of this clone. The V gene is TRBV25-1, the J gene TRBJ1-2; 8 nucleotides match TRBD1. V lost 8 bases to trimming and J lost 6 bases; unmatched junction nucleotides: 5. Germline V lookup: CDR1 MGHDK, CDR2 SYGVNS. The CDR3 is 12 amino acids. The CDR3 protein is CASRRGLDGYTF. In nucleotides, the CDR3 is TGTGCCAGCCGCAGGGGGCTTGATGGCTACACCTTC.

The CDR3 here is CASSVAYNYGYTF. DNA of the CDR3: TGTGCCAGCAGCGTAGCGTACAACTATGGCTACACCTTC. The chain is built from TRBV9 and TRBJ1-2, with D hard to call. The length of the CDR3 is 13 residues. The ends were cut back, 0 bases at V and 2 bases at J, with 5 bases in the middle. CDR1 is SGDLS, CDR2 YYNGEE, per germline.

The CDR3 protein is CSAHGQDTQYF. CDR3 DNA sequence: TGCAGTGCCCACGGCCAGGATACGCAGTATTTT. The J gene is TRBJ2-3, the V gene TRBV20-1; no definite D call. V dropped 6 bases and J dropped 6 bases, with 10 bases sitting between them. CDR1 is DFQATT, CDR2 SNEGSKA, per germline (reference sequence). There are 11 residues in the CDR3.

This clone appeared a few times. The chain recombines TRBV5-1 with TRBJ2-7; D remains ambiguous. CDR3 size: 13 residues. From germline, CDR1 is SGHRS and CDR2 YFSETQ. The ends were cut back, 4 bases at V and 6 bases at J, with 14 bases in the middle. The CDR3 is CASSPPYRSEQYF. In nucleotides, the CDR3 is TGCGCCAGCAGCCCTCCCTACAGAAGCGAGCAGTACTTC.

V usage is TRBV5-1 and J usage is TRBJ1-5; 9 positions agree with TRBD1. V lost 3 bases, J lost 7 bases, and 5 bases stayed unmatched. This CDR3 region has 14 residues. Germline assignment: CDR1 SGHRS and CDR2 YFSETQ. The CDR3 reads CASSSGQGEQPQHF. DNA of the CDR3: TGCGCCAGCAGCTCGGGACAGGGTGAACAGCCCCAGCATTTT.

This clone was picked up a small number of times. V is TRBV9 and J is TRBJ2-7; 9 positions match TRBD1. V dropped 2 bases and J dropped 2; count of bases not matched to a gene: 2. The CDR3 is 14 amino acids. Germline V lookup: CDR1 SGDLS, CDR2 YYNGEE. CDR3 in DNA: TGTGCCAGCAGCGTCGGACAGGGGCCCTACGAGCAGTACTTC. This sequence encodes CASSVGQGPYEQYF.

The rearrangement joins TRBV6-5 to TRBJ2-2, with D possibly matching TRBD2 (6 bases). Deletions cut 8 bases from V and 6 bases from J, with 13 bases between. The CDR3 covers 13 residues. Germline V gene data show CDR1 as MNHEY and CDR2 as SVGAGI. Here the CDR3 reads CASSRRESGELFF. The CDR3 region has the DNA TGTGCCAGCTCTAGGAGGGAATCCGGGGAGCTGTTTTTT.

V is TRBV14 and J is TRBJ2-1, with 14 bases identical to TRBD2. After removal of 3 bases from V and 6 bases from J, the junction contained 19 bases not matched to a gene. CDR1 SGHDN and CDR2 FVKESK come from the germline V gene. The CDR3 loop spans 21 amino acids. CDR3: CASSHRSGTSGSLARGNEQFF. The CDR3 region has the DNA TGTGCCAGCAGCCACAGGTCCGGGACTAGCGGGAGCCTTGCTAGGGGCAATGAGCAGTTCTTC.

The table lists this clone with a few counts. The chain couples TRBV29-1 to TRBJ2-3, with 8 bases aligning to TRBD2. The CDR3 consists of 15 residues. Germline V gene lookup returns CDR1 SQVTM and CDR2 ANQGSEA. Trimming cost V 6 bases and J 2 bases; bases outside gene matches: 10. The DNA of the CDR3 is TGCAGCGTACTGGGACTAGGCCCTTCCACAGATACGCAGTATTTT. Translating it yields CSVLGLGPSTDTQYF.

This chain joins TRBV6-5 and TRBJ2-7, with no clear D. The CDR3 covers 12 residues. Germline values: CDR1 MNHEY, CDR2 SVGAGI. V was trimmed by 4 bases and J by 6 bases, leaving 10 bases between them. The CDR3: CASSWTGREQYF. The CDR3 DNA follows: TGTGCCAGCAGTTGGACGGGCCGCGAGCAGTACTTC.

This clone has just a few counts. Different DNA sequences within this sample yield the same CDR3. This chain joins TRBV29-1 and TRBJ1-2; a weak D match, TRBD1 (5 bases). Germline values: CDR1 SQVTM, CDR2 ANQGSEA. V was trimmed by 6 bases and J by 6 bases, leaving 11 bases between them. There are 11 residues in the CDR3. In DNA form, the CDR3 reads TGCAGCGTGGGGCGGGGAGATGGCTACACCTTC. It encodes CSVGRGDGYTF.

Only a few counts were recorded for this clone. This chain connects TRBV2 to TRBJ2-2, with 7 bases lining up with TRBD2. The V gene end was trimmed by 5 bases and the J gene end by 3 bases; junction bases not matched to a gene: 3. CDR1 is SNHLY, CDR2 FYNNEI, per germline. The CDR3 runs 14 residues. The CDR3 here is CASSPAGDTGELFF. The CDR3 nucleotides read TGTGCCAGCAGTCCGGCGGGGGACACCGGGGAGCTGTTTTTT. The variable domain in full, with the rest retrieved from reference TRBV2 and TRBJ2-2, is EPEVTQTPSHQVTQMGQEVILRCVPISNHLYFYWYRQILGQKVEFLVSFYNNEISEKSEIFDDQFSVERPDGSNFTLKIRSTKLEDSAMYFCASSPAGDTGELFFGEGSRLTVL.

The V gene is TRBV7-8, the J gene TRBJ2-5, with 12 bases fitting TRBD2. Germline V gene sequence: CDR1 SGHVS, CDR2 FQNEAQ. Trimming took 1 base from V and 0 from J; bases not matched to a gene: 6. CDR3 size: 18 residues. CDR3 DNA sequence: TGTGCCAGCAGCTTAGGCGGGACTAGCGGGCCCCACCAAGAGACCCAGTACTTC. Protein: CASSLGGTSGPHQETQYF.

At least ten counts were recorded for this clone. The rearrangement links TRBV29-1 to TRBJ1-4; no firm D call. CDR3 length equals 11 residues. V lost 4 bases to trimming and J lost 7 bases, with 7 bases between them. The germline V gene has CDR1 SQVTM and CDR2 ANQGSEA. The chain's CDR3 is CSVGSGEKLFF. CDR3 nucleotides: TGCAGCGTTGGATCCGGTGAAAAACTGTTTTTT.

The gene calls are TRBV5-1 and TRBJ2-1; TRBD2 aligns across 9 bases. CDR1 is SGHRS, CDR2 YFSETQ, per germline. The CDR3 contains 16 residues. Germline trimming cut 5 bases from V and 0 bases from J; bases unmatched to any gene: 6. The CDR3 coding sequence is TGCGCCAGCAGGCGGACTAGCGCAAGCTCCTACAATGAGCAGTTCTTC. This gives the protein CASRRTSASSYNEQFF.

The genes are TRBV5-1 and TRBJ1-2, with D perhaps matching TRBD1 (5 bases). Looked up from germline, CDR1 is SGHRS and CDR2 is YFSETQ. The CDR3 covers 14 residues. The V end lost 7 bases, the J end lost 0 bases, and 13 bases lay between the germline ends. The CDR3 loop reads CASGFGQANYGYTF. The CDR3 DNA sequence: TGCGCCAGCGGATTTGGACAAGCTAACTATGGCTACACCTTC.

This clone was observed a few times. The chain recombines TRBV29-1 with TRBJ1-1; D uncertain. The CDR3 consists of 12 residues. Germline V gene sequence: CDR1 SQVTM, CDR2 ANQGSEA. V was cut by 3 bases and J by 1 base, with 6 bases left in between. The CDR3 loop is CSVERTNTEAFF. CDR3 nucleotide sequence: TGCAGCGTTGAGCGGACGAACACTGAAGCTTTCTTT.

This chain connects TRBV29-1 to TRBJ1-5; 9 nucleotides match TRBD1. Germline CDR1 reads SQVTM; CDR2 reads ANQGSEA. With V trimmed by 6 bases and J by 7 bases, 13 bases remained unmatched. The CDR3 consists of 15 residues. The CDR3 nucleotides read TGCAGCGTCCTGGCAGGGACAGGGTACGAACAGCCCCAGCATTTT. Its translation is CSVLAGTGYEQPQHF.